The source of this T cell receptor (beta chain) is a study of read filtering for tumor transcriptome and immune sequencing. Molecular barcoded adaptors covering alpha/delta and beta/gamma chains were used on 400 to 450 ng RNA. TCRdb re-analysed the reads in MiXCR, keeping a single row per CDR3 protein. The sample lists about 10,000 distinct CDR3 sequences; around a sixth were seen once. Note on this clonotype: A single base is all that separates this from a far larger clone, so a read error is likely.

Trimming removed 5 bases from V and 5 bases from J, with 19 bases in between. CDR1 SGHTA and CDR2 FQGTGA come from the germline V gene. There are 16 residues in the CDR3. The sequence was obtained from a donor at least 40 years old with multiple myeloma. The chain joins TRBV7-3 to TRBJ2-1, with a possible D match to TRBD2 (7 bases). The sequencing input was a population of CD138-negative cells sorted from bone marrow. The CDR3 region is CASSPTGGQSNNEQFF. The DNA of the CDR3 is TGTGCCAGCAGCCCTACCGGGGGGCAGAGTAACAATGAGCAGTTCTTC.